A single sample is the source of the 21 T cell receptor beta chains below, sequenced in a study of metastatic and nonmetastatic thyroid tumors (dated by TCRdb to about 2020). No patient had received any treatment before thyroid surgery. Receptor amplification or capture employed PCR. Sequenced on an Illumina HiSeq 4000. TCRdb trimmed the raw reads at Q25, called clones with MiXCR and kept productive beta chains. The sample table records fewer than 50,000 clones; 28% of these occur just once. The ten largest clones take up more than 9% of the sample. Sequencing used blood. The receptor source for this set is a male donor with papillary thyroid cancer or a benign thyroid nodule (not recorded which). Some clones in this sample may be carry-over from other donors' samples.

The CDR3 sequence: CASSRLLGQPQHF. In DNA, the CDR3 is TGCGCCAGCAGCCGGTTACTGGGACAGCCCCAGCATTTT. This chain connects TRBV4-1 to TRBJ1-5; D gene unclear. V lost 4 bases and J lost 7, with 11 bases in between. This CDR3 is built from 13 residues. The germline gives CDR1 MGHRA, CDR2 YSYEKL.

In nucleotides, the CDR3 is TGCGCCAGCAGCCCGGGGGACGGGGGAGAGACCCAGTACTTC. Its protein is CASSPGDGGETQYF. The chain employs TRBV5-1 and TRBJ2-5; the D gene is possibly TRBD2 (6 bases). Trimming cost V 4 bases and J 4 bases, with 14 bases left between them. The length of the CDR3 is 14 residues. The germline V gene has CDR1 SGHRS and CDR2 YFSETQ.

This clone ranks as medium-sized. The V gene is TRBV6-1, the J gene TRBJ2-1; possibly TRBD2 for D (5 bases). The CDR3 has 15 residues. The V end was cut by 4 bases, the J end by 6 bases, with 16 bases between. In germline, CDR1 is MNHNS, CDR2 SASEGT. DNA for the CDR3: TGTGCCAGCAGTGCGGGCCTAGCCAGAACCAATGAGCAGTTCTTC. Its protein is CASSAGLARTNEQFF.

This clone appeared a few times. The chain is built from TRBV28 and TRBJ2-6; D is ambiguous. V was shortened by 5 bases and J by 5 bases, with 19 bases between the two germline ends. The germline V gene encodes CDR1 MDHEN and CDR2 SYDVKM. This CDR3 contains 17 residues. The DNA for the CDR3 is TGTGCCAGCAGTCCTCCCCAATCAGGACCTTGGGCCAACGTCCTGACTTTC. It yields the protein CASSPPQSGPWANVLTF.

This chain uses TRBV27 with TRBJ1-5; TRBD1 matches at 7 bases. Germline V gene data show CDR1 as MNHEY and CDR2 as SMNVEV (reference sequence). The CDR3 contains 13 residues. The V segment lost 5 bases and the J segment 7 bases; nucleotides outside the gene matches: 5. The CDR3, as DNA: TGTGCCAGCAGTAAAGGGGGCGGGCAGCCCCAGCATTTT. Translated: CASSKGGGQPQHF.

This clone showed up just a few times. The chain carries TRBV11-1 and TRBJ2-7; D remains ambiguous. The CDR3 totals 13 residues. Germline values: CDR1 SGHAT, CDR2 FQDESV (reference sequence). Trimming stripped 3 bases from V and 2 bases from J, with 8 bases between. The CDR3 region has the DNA TGTGCCAGCAGCTTGGGTCCTACCTACGAGCAGTACTTC. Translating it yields CASSLGPTYEQYF.

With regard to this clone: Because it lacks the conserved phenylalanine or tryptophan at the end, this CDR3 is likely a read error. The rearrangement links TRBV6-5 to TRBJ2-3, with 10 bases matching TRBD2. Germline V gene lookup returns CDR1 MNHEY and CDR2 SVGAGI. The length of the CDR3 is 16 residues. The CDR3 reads CASIYSASGRTDTQYI. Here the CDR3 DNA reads TGTGCCAGCATTTACTCGGCTAGCGGGAGAACAGATACGCAGTATATT.

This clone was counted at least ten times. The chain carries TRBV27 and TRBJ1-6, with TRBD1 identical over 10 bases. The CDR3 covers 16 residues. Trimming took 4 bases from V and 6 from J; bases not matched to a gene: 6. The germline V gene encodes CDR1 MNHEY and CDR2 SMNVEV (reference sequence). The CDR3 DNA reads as TGTGCCAGCAGTTCCCGACAGGGGGCAGTTAATTCACCCCTCCACTTT. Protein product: CASSSRQGAVNSPLHF.

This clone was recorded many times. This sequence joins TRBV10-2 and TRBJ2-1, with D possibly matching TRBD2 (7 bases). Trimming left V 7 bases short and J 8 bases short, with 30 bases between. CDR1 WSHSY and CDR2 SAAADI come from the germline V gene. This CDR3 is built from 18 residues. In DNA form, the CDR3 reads TGCGCCAGCACCCGAGGGGGGGGCCCTTCGCGGGGGATGGATGAGCAGTTCTTC. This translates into CASTRGGGPSRGMDEQFF.

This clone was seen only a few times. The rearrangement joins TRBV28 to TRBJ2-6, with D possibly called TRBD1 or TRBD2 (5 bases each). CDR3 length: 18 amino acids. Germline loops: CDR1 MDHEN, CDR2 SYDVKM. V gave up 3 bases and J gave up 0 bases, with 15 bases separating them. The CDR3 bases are TGTGCCAGCAGTTTCACCGTCGGTGGGGGCTCTGGGGCCAACGTCCTGACTTTC. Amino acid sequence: CASSFTVGGGSGANVLTF.

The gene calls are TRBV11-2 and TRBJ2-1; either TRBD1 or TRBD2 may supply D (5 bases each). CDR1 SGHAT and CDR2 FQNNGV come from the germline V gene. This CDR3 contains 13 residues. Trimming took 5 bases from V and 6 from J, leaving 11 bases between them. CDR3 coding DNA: TGTGCCAGCAGCCCGGGGCACGTCAATGAGCAGTTCTTC. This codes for CASSPGHVNEQFF.

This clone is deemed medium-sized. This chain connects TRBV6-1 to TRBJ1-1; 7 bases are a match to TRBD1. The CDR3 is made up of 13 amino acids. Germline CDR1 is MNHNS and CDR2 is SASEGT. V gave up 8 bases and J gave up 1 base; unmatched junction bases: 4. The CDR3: CASSGTENTEAFF. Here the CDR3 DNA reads TGTGCCAGCTCGGGGACAGAGAACACTGAAGCTTTCTTT.

CDR3 residues: CAWMRGAVDYGYTF. Written as DNA, the CDR3 is TGTGCCTGGATGCGGGGTGCCGTGGACTATGGCTACACCTTC. V gene TRBV30 combines with J gene TRBJ1-2; D gene ambiguous. The CDR3 has 14 residues. Germline V gene sequence: CDR1 GTSNPN, CDR2 SVGIG (reference sequence). Between the trimmed V and J ends, which lost 4 bases and 3 bases, there was a span of 15 bases.

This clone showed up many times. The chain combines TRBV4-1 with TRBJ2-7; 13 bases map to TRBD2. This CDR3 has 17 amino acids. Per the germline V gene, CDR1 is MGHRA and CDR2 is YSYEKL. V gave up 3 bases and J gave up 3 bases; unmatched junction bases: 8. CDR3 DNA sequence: TGCGCCAGCAGCCAGACCGGGACTAGCGGGGCCAACTACGAGCAGTACTTC. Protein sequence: CASSQTGTSGANYEQYF.

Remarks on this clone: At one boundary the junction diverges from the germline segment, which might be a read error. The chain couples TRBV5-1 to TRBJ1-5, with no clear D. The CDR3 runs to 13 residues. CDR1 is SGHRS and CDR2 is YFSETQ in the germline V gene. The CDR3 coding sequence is TGCGCCAGCAGCTTGGTGAGCAATAAGCCCCAGCATTTT. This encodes CASSLVSNKPQHF.

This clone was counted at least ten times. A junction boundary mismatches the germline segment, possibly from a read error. CDR3 region: CASSQRTSGYTEQFF. DNA for the CDR3: TGTGCCAGCAGTCAACGGACTAGCGGGTACACTGAGCAGTTCTTC. The chain recombines TRBV28 with TRBJ2-1; 11 bases match TRBD2. The CDR3 length is 15 residues. Looked up from germline, CDR1 is MDHEN and CDR2 is SYDVKM. Full variable domain (rest looked up from reference TRBV28 and TRBJ2-1): DVKVTQSSRYLVKRTGEKVFLECVQDMDHENMFWYRQDPGLGLRLIYFSYDVKMKEKGDIPEGYSVSREKKERFSLILESASTNQTSMYLCASSQRTSGYTEQFFGPGTRLTVL.

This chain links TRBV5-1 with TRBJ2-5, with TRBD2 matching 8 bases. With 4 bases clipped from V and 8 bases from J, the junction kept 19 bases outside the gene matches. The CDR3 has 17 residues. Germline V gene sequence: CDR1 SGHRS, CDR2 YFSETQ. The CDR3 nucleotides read TGCGCCAGCAGCCTCGGGGTAGCGGGACCACCCAGTGATACCCAGTACTTC. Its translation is CASSLGVAGPPSDTQYF.

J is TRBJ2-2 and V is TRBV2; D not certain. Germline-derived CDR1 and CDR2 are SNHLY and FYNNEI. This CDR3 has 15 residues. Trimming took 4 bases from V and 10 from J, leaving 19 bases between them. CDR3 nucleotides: TGTGCCAGCAGTGGTAGGGCATCGAACTCCGTGGAGCTGTTTTTT. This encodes CASSGRASNSVELFF.

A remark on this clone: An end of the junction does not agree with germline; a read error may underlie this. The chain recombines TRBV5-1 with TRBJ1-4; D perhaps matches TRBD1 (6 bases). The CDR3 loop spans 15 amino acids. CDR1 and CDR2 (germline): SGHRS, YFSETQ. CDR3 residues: CASSLGQGSNEKLFF. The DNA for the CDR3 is TGCGCCAGCAGTTTGGGGCAGGGGAGCAATGAAAAACTGTTTTTT.

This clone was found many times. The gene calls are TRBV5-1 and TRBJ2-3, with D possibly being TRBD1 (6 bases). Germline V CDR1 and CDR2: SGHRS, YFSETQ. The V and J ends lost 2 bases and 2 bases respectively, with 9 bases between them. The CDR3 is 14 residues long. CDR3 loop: CASSLQGYTDTQYF. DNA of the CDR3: TGCGCCAGCAGCTTACAGGGTTACACAGATACGCAGTATTTT.

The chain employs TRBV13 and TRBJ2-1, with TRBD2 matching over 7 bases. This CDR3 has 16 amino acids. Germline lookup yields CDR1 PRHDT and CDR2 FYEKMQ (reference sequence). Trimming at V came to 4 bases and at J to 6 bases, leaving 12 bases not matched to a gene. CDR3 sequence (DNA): TGTGCCAGCAGCTCACCGGATAGGGGAGGGGTCAATGAGCAGTTCTTC. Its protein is CASSSPDRGGVNEQFF.